The 18 T cell receptor beta chains presented below share a single source sample, sequenced in a study of blood T cell repertoires in COVID-19. Repertoires were generated with immunoSEQ multiplex PCR, while TCRdb's copy carries only in-frame clones and drops some. The sample records 120,000 or so clones, roughly 90% being singletons. Source material: peripheral blood. These receptors originate from a man aged 60 to 69 with COVID-19, enrolled during active disease.

This chain connects TRBV1 to TRBJ2-5; TRBD1 is taken as the D call from the table, unchecked against the DNA. TRBV1 is labeled a pseudogene. This CDR3 has 15 amino acids. The CDR3 region is CTSSQGCQSKETQYF. CDR3 sequence (DNA): TGCACCAGCAGCCAAGGATGCCAGTCCAAAGAGACCCAGTACTTC.

The chain employs TRBV6-2 or TRBV6-3 and TRBJ1-2; D is undetermined. Looked up from germline, CDR1 is MNHEY and CDR2 is SVGEGT. The V end was cut by 2 bases, the J end by 4 bases, with 11 bases between. CDR3 length equals 14 residues. In DNA, the CDR3 is TGTGCCAGCAGTTACGACTCCTTACCCTATGGCTACACCTTC. Amino acid sequence: CASSYDSLPYGYTF.

This clone was found a few times. The V call is TRBV5-4, the J call TRBJ1-1; 7 nucleotides align to TRBD1. With 0 bases clipped from V and 11 bases from J, the junction kept 28 bases outside the gene matches. In germline, CDR1 is SGHNT, CDR2 YYREEE (reference sequence). The CDR3 is 20 amino acids. The CDR3 here is CASSLGVGTAIPLGVDRAFF. The CDR3 DNA sequence: TGTGCCAGCAGCTTGGGGGTCGGGACAGCCATCCCCCTAGGGGTTGACCGGGCTTTCTTT.

The V gene is TRBV7-2, the J gene TRBJ2-3, with D unresolved. The length of the CDR3 is 14 residues. The germline V gene has CDR1 SGHTA and CDR2 FQGNSA. V lost 2 bases, J lost 0 bases, and 6 bases lay in between. CDR3 DNA: TGTGCCAGCAGCTTAATGACAAGCACAGATACGCAGTATTTT. It yields the protein CASSLMTSTDTQYF.

The CDR3 spells CASSNEQGASGYTF. CDR3 in DNA: TGTGCCAGCTCAAATGAACAGGGGGCCTCAGGCTACACCTTC. The chain is built from TRBV18 and TRBJ1-2; 9 bases align to TRBD1. Germline-derived CDR1 and CDR2 are KGHSH and LQKENI. Unmatched junction bases numbered 9, after V lost 5 bases and J lost 8 bases. This CDR3 comprises 14 residues.

The rearrangement joins TRBV11-3 to TRBJ2-3, with 12 bases lining up with TRBD2. In germline, CDR1 is SGHNT, CDR2 YENEEA. V shed 5 bases and J 3 bases; nucleotides not matched to a gene: 6. The CDR3 length is 16 residues. The CDR3 sequence: CASSTQLAGGTDTQYF. The CDR3 DNA is TGTGCCAGCAGCACACAACTAGCGGGAGGTACAGATACGCAGTATTTT.

This chain links TRBV5-1 with TRBJ1-2; tentatively, D is TRBD1 (6 bases). The germline gives CDR1 SGHRS, CDR2 YFSETQ. The CDR3 runs 18 residues. The V end lost 1 base, the J end lost 2 bases, and 21 bases lay between the germline ends. CDR3 DNA: TGCGCCAGCAGCTTGTGGGGCACTACAGGGTCTACCAACTATGGCTACACCTTC. It yields the protein CASSLWGTTGSTNYGYTF.

The chain recombines TRBV5-1 with TRBJ2-1, with 13 bases that match TRBD2. CDR3 length: 15 amino acids. The trim removed 4 bases at V and 10 bases at J, leaving 8 bases unmatched. CDR1 SGHRS and CDR2 YFSETQ come from the germline V gene. The CDR3 sequence is CASSPGLAGVGEQFF. DNA of the CDR3: TGCGCCAGCAGCCCCGGACTAGCGGGAGTGGGGGAGCAGTTCTTC.

The chain links TRBV11-3 to TRBJ2-2; TRBD2 aligns across 8 bases. V shed 5 bases and J 4 bases; nucleotides not matched to a gene: 9. The germline gives CDR1 SGHNT, CDR2 YENEEA. This CDR3 contains 16 residues. CDR3 sequence reads: CASSPSGGRFTGELFF. The CDR3 region has the DNA TGTGCCAGCAGCCCTTCGGGCGGGAGGTTCACCGGGGAGCTGTTTTTT.

The chain is built from TRBV12-3 or TRBV12-4 and TRBJ2-1, with 7 bases aligning to TRBD2. Trimming cost V 7 bases and J 9 bases; bases outside gene matches: 9. This CDR3 spans 13 amino acids. CDR3 DNA sequence: TGTGCCAGCACCCAAGGGAGGGCGGCTGAGCAGTTCTTC. The encoded protein is CASTQGRAAEQFF.

The gene calls are TRBV7-9 and TRBJ1-1, with 9 bases matching TRBD1. V gave up 5 bases and J gave up 4 bases; unmatched junction bases: 8. The CDR3 is made up of 15 amino acids. From germline, CDR1 is SEHNR and CDR2 FQNEAQ (reference sequence). CDR3 coding DNA: TGTGCCAGCAGCACACAGGGGGCGCCTGGCACTGAAGCTTTCTTT. Translating gives CASSTQGAPGTEAFF.

The chain has TRBV19 and TRBJ2-2, with 8 nucleotides matching TRBD1. The CDR3 has 17 amino acids. The germline V gene encodes CDR1 LNHDA and CDR2 SQIVND (reference sequence). The V gene end was trimmed by 9 bases and the J gene end by 3 bases; junction bases not matched to a gene: 15. This CDR3 is CASSMGSTGVDTGELFF. The DNA for the CDR3 is TGTGCCAGCTCCATGGGGTCGACAGGGGTCGACACCGGGGAGCTGTTTTTT.

The chain recombines TRBV6-5 with TRBJ1-2; 7 bases agree with TRBD1. The CDR3 consists of 15 residues. The V segment lost 1 base and the J segment 5 bases; nucleotides outside the gene matches: 7. Germline values: CDR1 MNHEY, CDR2 SVGAGI. The CDR3 loop reads CASSYYLDRAYGYTF. CDR3 nucleotide sequence: TGTGCCAGCAGTTACTACTTAGACAGGGCGTATGGCTACACCTTC.

Only a few counts were recorded for this clone. The chain combines TRBV7-9 with TRBJ2-2, with D tentatively TRBD1 (6 bases). The germline V gene encodes CDR1 SEHNR and CDR2 FQNEAQ (reference sequence). The CDR3 runs to 15 residues. V was shortened by 7 bases and J by 1 base, with 13 bases between the two germline ends. The CDR3 DNA reads TGTGCCAGCATCTCCTTGACAGGGAACACCGGGGAGCTGTTTTTT. Translating gives CASISLTGNTGELFF.

This sequence joins TRBV19 and TRBJ1-5; tentative D call: TRBD1 (5 bases). Looked up from germline, CDR1 is LNHDA and CDR2 is SQIVND (reference sequence). The CDR3 is 12 residues long. V was pared by 7 bases and J by 6 bases, with 10 bases between. The CDR3 loop is CASIKGFQPQHF. In nucleotides, the CDR3 is TGTGCCAGTATAAAGGGGTTTCAGCCCCAGCATTTT.

The J gene is TRBJ2-5, the V gene TRBV29-1, with D perhaps matching TRBD1 (6 bases). Per germline, CDR1 SQVTM and CDR2 ANQGSEA. There are 17 residues in the CDR3. The V end lost 1 base, the J end lost 0 bases, and 18 bases lay between the germline ends. The CDR3 region has the DNA TGCAGCGTTGAAGGACAGGAACGGCCGAAGTACCAAGAGACCCAGTACTTC. It is translated as CSVEGQERPKYQETQYF. The full variable domain, rest sourced from reference TRBV29-1 and TRBJ2-5, is SAVISQKPSRDICQRGTSLTIQCQVDSQVTMMFWYRQQPGQSLTLIATANQGSEATYESGFVIDKFPISRPNLTFSTLTVSNMSPEDSSIYLCSVEGQERPKYQETQYFGPGTRLLVL.

The chain combines TRBV6-2 or TRBV6-3 with TRBJ2-7; no firm D call. V was trimmed by 2 bases and J by 2 bases, leaving 13 bases between them. Germline CDR1 is MNHEY and CDR2 is SVGEGT. The length of the CDR3 is 15 residues. CDR3 sequence reads: CASSYQAATTYEQYF. As DNA, the CDR3 is TGTGCCAGCAGTTACCAGGCAGCCACGACCTACGAGCAGTACTTC.

This sequence joins TRBV19 and TRBJ2-7; D may be TRBD1 (6 bases). Per the germline V gene, CDR1 is LNHDA and CDR2 is SQIVND (reference sequence). V was shortened by 4 bases and J by 6 bases, with 22 bases between the two germline ends. The CDR3 covers 16 residues. For the CDR3, the DNA is TGTGCCAGTAGTAGTACAGGGATTCAGTGGGGTGTCGAGCAGTACTTC. Its protein product is CASSSTGIQWGVEQYF.